This TCR beta chain was sequenced during a study of blood T cell repertoires in COVID-19. Study context: COVID-19 samples from acute and convalescent phases originated in the United States, Italy and Spain. The cDNA or gDNA used as material had been derived from T cells, B-cell-depleted T cells, or PBMCs.

TCRdb's copy holds only in-frame clones and misses some; the assay was immunoSEQ multiplex PCR. The sample has 180,000 or so clones; about nine tenths are singletons. CDR3 length: 14 amino acids. Germline V gene data show CDR1 as SEHNR and CDR2 as FQNEAQ (reference sequence). The V end lost 5 bases, the J end lost 2 bases, and 12 bases lay between the germline ends. The source of this sequence is a man between 18 and 35 years old with active or convalescent COVID-19. Sequencing was performed on peripheral blood. V gene TRBV7-9 combines with J gene TRBJ1-2; D remains ambiguous. CDR3: CASSITGPNYGYTF. The CDR3 nucleotides read TGTGCCAGCAGCATTACGGGTCCCAACTATGGCTACACCTTC. The whole variable domain, filled in from reference TRBV7-9 and TRBJ1-2, reads DTGVSQNPRHKITKRGQNVTFRCDPISEHNRLYWYRQTLGQGPEFLTYFQNEAQLEKSRLLSDRFSAERPKGSFSTLEIQRTEQGDSAMYLCASSITGPNYGYTFGSGTRLTVV.